The 27 T cell receptor beta chains presented below share a single source sample, sequenced in a study of T-cell memory formation after mild COVID-19 (dated by TCRdb to the early 2020s). Libraries were made using 5' RACE. The sequencing machine was an Illumina NovaSeq 6000. The public reads were reanalyzed by TCRdb: fastp trimming at Q25, MiXCR alignment, in-frame beta chains only. One record per CDR3 amino acid sequence lists the most common genes and DNA. The sample table records hundreds of thousands of distinct CDR3 sequences; around 15% of these occur just once. The ten largest clonotypes hold roughly 24% of the sample. Sequenced input: PBMCs or a T cell subset sorted from them (not recorded which). Receptors were obtained from a man aged 18 to 29 who had mild COVID-19 (a few samples of this study predate the infection). The sample titles of this study are shuffled in the database, so cell type and time point are left out; the donor was told from shared clones.

The V gene is TRBV4-2, the J gene TRBJ1-5; TRBD1 might be the D (5 bases). The CDR3 extends over 16 amino acids. From germline, CDR1 is LGHNA and CDR2 YNFKEQ. The V and J ends lost 0 bases and 5 bases respectively, with 14 bases between them. CDR3 sequence: CASSQEWGRADQPQHF. As DNA, the CDR3 is TGTGCCAGCAGCCAAGAATGGGGCAGGGCCGATCAGCCCCAGCATTTT.

This clonotype was seen only a few times. This chain joins TRBV5-4 and TRBJ2-7; the match to TRBD2 covers 7 bases. This CDR3 contains 13 residues. From germline, CDR1 is SGHNT and CDR2 YYREEE (reference sequence). Losses at the gene ends were 3 bases for V and 6 bases for J; bases not matched to a gene: 6. This CDR3 is CASSSGTNGEQYF. The CDR3, as DNA: TGTGCCAGCAGCTCCGGGACTAACGGCGAGCAGTACTTC. Using reference TRBV5-4 and TRBJ2-7 for the parts outside the CDR3, the full variable domain is ETGVTQSPTHLIKTRGQQVTLRCSSQSGHNTVSWYQQALGQGPQFIFQYYREEENGRGNFPPRFSGLQFPNYSSELNVNALELDDSALYLCASSSGTNGEQYFGPGTRLTVT.

This sequence joins TRBV25-1 and TRBJ2-5; D may be TRBD1 (5 bases). The CDR3 is made up of 15 amino acids. V was pared by 5 bases and J by 0 bases, with 13 bases between. Germline CDR1 reads MGHDK; CDR2 reads SYGVNS. The CDR3, as DNA: TGTGCCAGCAGTCCCCTGACAGCCTACCAAGAGACCCAGTACTTC. As protein: CASSPLTAYQETQYF.

The CDR3 region is CASRSGLPGETQYF. The DNA for the CDR3 is TGTGCCAGCAGGTCGGGACTACCTGGAGAGACCCAGTACTTC. J is TRBJ2-5 and V is TRBV6-6; 7 nucleotides align to TRBD2. V dropped 6 bases and J dropped 4; count of bases not matched to a gene: 8. From germline, CDR1 is MNHNY and CDR2 SVGAGI (reference sequence). The CDR3 extends over 14 amino acids.

The chain couples TRBV5-1 to TRBJ2-1; TRBD1 agrees at 7 bases. This CDR3 has 15 residues. V was clipped by 4 bases and J by 3 bases; unmatched bases: 7. Germline V gene lookup returns CDR1 SGHRS and CDR2 YFSETQ. The CDR3 region has the DNA TGCGCCAGCAGCATCTTGGGACAGAGCTACAATGAGCAGTTCTTC. This gives the protein CASSILGQSYNEQFF. The entire variable domain, with the rest obtained from reference TRBV5-1 and TRBJ2-1, is as follows: KAGVTQTPRYLIKTRGQQVTLSCSPISGHRSVSWYQQTPGQGLQFLFEYFSETQRNKGNFPGRFSGRQFSNSRSEMNVSTLELGDSALYLCASSILGQSYNEQFFGPGTRLTVL.

The sample holds a few counts of this clonotype. V gene TRBV4-2 combines with J gene TRBJ2-5; D not resolved. CDR3 length: 14 amino acids. The V gene lost 2 bases and the J gene lost 0 bases, with 7 bases spanning the gap. Germline assignment: CDR1 LGHNA and CDR2 YNFKEQ. CDR3 sequence reads: CASSQFADQETQYF. The DNA of the CDR3 is TGTGCCAGCAGCCAATTCGCGGACCAAGAGACCCAGTACTTC.

This clonotype showed up just a few times. This chain connects TRBV29-1 to TRBJ1-2; D is uncertain. V was clipped by 6 bases and J by 8 bases, with 10 bases between them. The CDR3 covers 10 residues. Looked up from germline, CDR1 is SQVTM and CDR2 is ANQGSEA. The DNA of the CDR3 is TGCAGCGTATTCAAGAGCGGCTACACCTTC. Amino acid sequence: CSVFKSGYTF.

The chain employs TRBV10-3 and TRBJ1-6, with 7 positions matching TRBD1. This CDR3 contains 15 residues. Germline values: CDR1 ENHRY, CDR2 SYGVKD. The V and J ends lost 4 bases and 7 bases, in that order; junction bases with no gene match: 7. CDR3: CAISGDRVVNSPLHF. The CDR3 nucleotides are TGTGCCATCAGTGGCGACAGGGTGGTGAATTCACCCCTCCACTTT.

The gene calls are TRBV4-3 and TRBJ2-7; D unclear. Per germline, CDR1 LGHNA and CDR2 YSLEER. V lost 0 bases, J lost 6 bases, and 9 bases lay in between. This CDR3 is built from 13 residues. The CDR3 reads CASSQDPWGEQYF. The DNA of the CDR3 is TGCGCCAGCAGCCAAGATCCATGGGGCGAGCAGTACTTC.

This clonotype has a handful of counts. CDR3 sequence (DNA): TGTGCCACCAGTGAGGGAGGTGAGCAGTTCTTC. Protein: CATSEGGEQFF. V usage is TRBV24-1 and J usage is TRBJ2-1; maybe TRBD2 (6 bases). Germline lookup yields CDR1 KGHDR and CDR2 SFDVKD. The CDR3 length is 11 residues. Trimming pared 4 bases from V and 9 bases from J, leaving 6 bases between.

In this sample, this clonotype turned up many times. The genes are TRBV15 and TRBJ2-5; D not certain. The ends were cut back, 5 bases at V and 1 base at J, with 8 bases in the middle. This CDR3 is 13 amino acids long. In germline, CDR1 is LNHNV, CDR2 YYDKDF (reference sequence). CDR3 sequence (DNA): TGTGCCACCAGCCCTTCCGTCCAAGAGACCCAGTACTTC. Residues: CATSPSVQETQYF.

This clonotype has a handful of counts. The chain couples TRBV19 to TRBJ1-5; D not resolved. The V end was cut by 8 bases, the J end by 5 bases, with 19 bases between. Germline CDR1 reads LNHDA; CDR2 reads SQIVND (reference sequence). The CDR3 is 15 amino acids. The CDR3 here is CASSWELARYQPQHF. The CDR3 nucleotides are TGTGCCAGTTCCTGGGAGCTGGCGCGCTATCAGCCCCAGCATTTT.

This clonotype was counted ten times or more. The chain recombines TRBV2 with TRBJ2-2, with 8 nucleotides matching TRBD2. CDR3 length: 15 residues. V was pared by 4 bases and J by 5 bases, with 6 bases of the junction left unmatched. Looked up from germline, CDR1 is SNHLY and CDR2 is FYNNEI. CDR3 sequence reads: CASSGAVAGTGELFF. DNA of the CDR3: TGTGCCAGCAGTGGCGCAGTAGCGGGGACCGGGGAGCTGTTTTTT.

The chain joins TRBV7-8 to TRBJ2-1; D is unclear. Germline lookup yields CDR1 SGHVS and CDR2 FQNEAQ. V was clipped by 2 bases and J by 6 bases, with 11 bases between them. The CDR3 length is 14 residues. The CDR3 sequence is CASSLNRWGNEQFF. DNA of the CDR3: TGTGCCAGCAGCTTAAATAGGTGGGGCAATGAGCAGTTCTTC.

The chain links TRBV7-9 to TRBJ1-2, with a weak D call TRBD1 (6 bases). The CDR3 is 11 amino acids. Germline CDR1 SEHNR, CDR2 FQNEAQ (reference sequence). CDR3: CAEEGENGYTF. The CDR3 DNA follows: TGTGCTGAGGAGGGGGAGAATGGCTACACCTTC.

The chain joins TRBV10-3 to TRBJ1-1, with a possible D match to TRBD1 (6 bases). The CDR3 loop spans 13 amino acids. V shed 8 bases and J shed 5 bases, with 15 bases lying between them. Germline V CDR1 and CDR2: ENHRY, SYGVKD. The DNA of the CDR3 is TGTGCCATCGCGGCGGGGGCTGCAACTGAAGCTTTCTTT. It translates to CAIAAGAATEAFF.

CDR3 coding DNA: TGTGCCAGCAGTTACTCGATACGGGACAGCCCCTATGGCTACACCTTC. Its translation: CASSYSIRDSPYGYTF. The gene calls are TRBV6-2 or TRBV6-3 and TRBJ1-2; TRBD1 matches 7 bases. From germline, CDR1 is MNHEY and CDR2 SVGEGT. J was trimmed by 4 bases and V by 0 bases; bases with no gene match: 8. There are 16 residues in the CDR3.

This clonotype showed up just a few times. This rearrangement joins TRBV4-3 to TRBJ1-4; D is unclear. From germline, CDR1 is LGHNA and CDR2 YSLEER. CDR3 size: 18 residues. V was trimmed by 0 bases and J by 0 bases, leaving 14 bases between them. CDR3 residues: CASSQDQAQEATNEKLFF. The CDR3 DNA is TGCGCCAGCAGCCAAGATCAGGCCCAGGAAGCAACTAATGAAAAACTGTTTTTT.

This clonotype showed up many times. J is TRBJ2-5 and V is TRBV29-1; D uncertain. Germline values: CDR1 SQVTM, CDR2 ANQGSEA. Trimming pared 3 bases from V and 0 bases from J, leaving 2 bases between. This CDR3 contains 11 residues. The CDR3 loop reads CSVEDQETQYF. The CDR3 DNA follows: TGCAGCGTTGAGGACCAAGAGACCCAGTACTTC.

This clonotype was detected a few times. This chain joins TRBV12-3 or TRBV12-4 and TRBJ1-2, with 10 bases that match TRBD1. J was trimmed by 6 bases and V by 6 bases; bases with no gene match: 7. The CDR3 is 14 amino acids. CDR3 protein: CASRLGQGTDGYTF. For the CDR3, the DNA is TGTGCCAGCAGATTGGGACAGGGGACGGATGGCTACACCTTC.

V is TRBV19 and J is TRBJ2-3, with D perhaps TRBD1 or TRBD2 (5 bases each). With 6 bases removed from V and 4 bases from J, the gap between germline ends came to 17 bases. The CDR3 has 15 amino acids. The germline gives CDR1 LNHDA, CDR2 SQIVND (reference sequence). CDR3 nucleotides: TGTGCCAGTAGGGCGGGTGGGGGACGTCCAGATACGCAGTATTTT. This encodes CASRAGGGRPDTQYF.

This clonotype came up many times. The chain recombines TRBV7-3 with TRBJ2-1; 13 positions match TRBD2. The CDR3 extends over 16 amino acids. Germline trimming cut 5 bases from V and 10 bases from J; bases unmatched to any gene: 11. The germline gives CDR1 SGHTA, CDR2 FQGTGA. The CDR3 DNA follows: TGTGCCAGCAGCCCGTGGGGACTAGCGGGGACCTCGGAGCAGTTCTTC. Translating it yields CASSPWGLAGTSEQFF.

This clonotype came up a few times. This rearrangement joins TRBV18 to TRBJ1-1; weak D call: TRBD1 (6 bases). CDR1 KGHSH and CDR2 LQKENI come from the germline V gene. There are 15 residues in the CDR3. V was shortened by 4 bases and J by 3 bases, with 15 bases between the two germline ends. The CDR3 DNA reads as TGTGCCAGCTCACGACGCCCGGGGGCGGACACTGAAGCTTTCTTT. This encodes CASSRRPGADTEAFF.

The V and J genes are TRBV29-1 and TRBJ2-5; D is possibly TRBD1 (8 bases). This CDR3 spans 15 amino acids. CDR1 and CDR2 (germline): SQVTM, ANQGSEA. V shed 4 bases and J shed 0 bases, with 15 bases lying between them. CDR3: CSVGGGTGNQETQYF. DNA of the CDR3: TGCAGCGTTGGGGGGGGGACAGGAAACCAAGAGACCCAGTACTTC.

The J gene is TRBJ1-1, the V gene TRBV7-2; no reliable D call. CDR3 length: 13 amino acids. Germline V lookup: CDR1 SGHTA, CDR2 FQGNSA. V shed 5 bases and J shed 6 bases, with 13 bases lying between them. The CDR3 here is CASSVTRSAEAFF. The DNA of the CDR3 is TGTGCCAGCAGCGTCACCCGGTCGGCTGAAGCTTTCTTT.

V and J are TRBV6-5 and TRBJ1-5; 8 bases map to TRBD1. The junction had 8 bases not matched to a gene; V was cut back by 11 bases and J by 2 bases. From germline, CDR1 is MNHEY and CDR2 SVGAGI. CDR3 length equals 14 residues. In DNA, the CDR3 is TGTGCCTCCCAGGGGGCCATTGGCAATCAGCCCCAGCATTTT. Translated: CASQGAIGNQPQHF.

The chain carries TRBV5-6 and TRBJ2-3; no clear D gene. The germline CDR1 and CDR2 sequences are SGHDT and YYEEEE. CDR3 size: 13 residues. The V end was cut by 4 bases, the J end by 4 bases, with 10 bases between. In DNA, the CDR3 is TGTGCCAGCAGCGGAAGGGTCGCAGATACGCAGTATTTT. It translates to CASSGRVADTQYF.